The next 5 T cell receptor beta chains were all read from a single sample in a study of regulatory T cells in long-lasting Graves disease. Indicated time point: persistent/refractory GD, antithyroid drugs over 5 years with positive TRAb. TCR sequences were obtained from RNA taken from PBMCs. With iRepertoire HTBI primers and Arm-PCR of CDR3 regions, TCR beta libraries were built. TCRdb redid the calling of the multiplex PCR reads with MiXCR, one entry per CDR3 protein. The sample carries around 400,000 distinct CDR3 sequences, around 24% recorded once. Specimen: peripheral blood mononuclear cells (PBMCs), collected when the disease was refractory, from a patient treated with antithyroid drugs. Receptor source: a female donor with Graves disease.

This clonotype was counted a few times. The genes are TRBV29-1 and TRBJ1-2; D is unclear. V was cut by 7 bases and J by 8 bases, with 17 bases left in between. This CDR3 has 12 residues. The germline V gene has CDR1 SQVTM and CDR2 ANQGSEA. The CDR3 DNA reads TGCAGCGCCCAGACCCATCAAGGCGGCTACACCTTC. Amino acid sequence: CSAQTHQGGYTF.

Regarding this clonotype: Mismatch with germline at one junction end may stem from a read error. The V gene is TRBV2, the J gene TRBJ2-1, with a possible D match to TRBD2 (6 bases). The CDR3 loop spans 15 amino acids. Germline V gives CDR1 SNHLY, CDR2 FYNNEI. DNA for the CDR3: TGTGCCAGCAGTGCGGGAGACGCCTCCTGCAATGAGCAGTTCTTC. Residues: CASSAGDASCNEQFF.

This clonotype appeared many times. The rearrangement links TRBV20-1 to TRBJ1-1, with unresolved D. This CDR3 contains 13 residues. V was trimmed by 0 bases and J by 0 bases, leaving 5 bases between them. Germline lookup yields CDR1 DFQATT and CDR2 SNEGSKA (reference sequence). The CDR3 region has the DNA TGCAGTGCTAGAGATGGGGTGAACACTGAAGCTTTCTTT. It specifies CSARDGVNTEAFF.

A few counts support this clonotype. A junction boundary mismatches the germline segment, possibly from a read error. The chain has TRBV15 and TRBJ1-6, with D perhaps matching TRBD1 (6 bases). This CDR3 has 14 amino acids. Germline CDR1 and CDR2: LNHNV and YYDKDF (reference sequence). CDR3 sequence reads: CATSMGWDNSPLQF. The DNA for the CDR3 is TGTGCCACCAGCATGGGGTGGGACAATTCACCCCTCCAATTT.

The chain employs TRBV11-1 and TRBJ2-2; D is unresolved. In germline, CDR1 is SGHAT, CDR2 FQDESV (reference sequence). V shed 5 bases and J shed 1 base, with 8 bases lying between them. The CDR3 spans 14 residues. The DNA for the CDR3 is TGTGCCAGCAGCCCCCAAGGGAACACCGGGGAGCTGTTTTTT. Its protein product is CASSPQGNTGELFF.